Presented here are 24 T cell receptor beta chains from one specimen sequenced in a study of breast tumors, draining lymph nodes, adjacent tissues (dated by TCRdb to the mid-2010s). The axillary draining lymph nodes of breast cancer patients were the source of the lymph node samples. The library was prepared using multiplex PCR. TCRdb names Illumina HiSeq 2000 as the instrument used. The public sequencing data were trimmed at Q25 with fastp and processed into clonotypes with MiXCR by TCRdb, which kept only in-frame beta chains. Every distinct CDR3 protein forms one entry, paired with its most common genes and DNA. The sample table records under 300,000 distinct CDR3 sequences; about 34% of these occur just once. In total, the top ten clones hold about 3.3% of the sample. The sequenced sample consisted of axillary lymph node tissue. The receptors derive from a female donor with breast cancer. Some clones in this sample may be carry-over from other donors' samples.

In its sample, this clonotype was seen many times. The V gene is TRBV24-1, the J gene TRBJ2-7, with TRBD1 identical over 11 bases. Germline values: CDR1 KGHDR, CDR2 SFDVKD. After removal of 9 bases from V and 3 bases from J, the junction contained 3 bases not matched to a gene. This CDR3 is 13 amino acids long. The DNA for the CDR3 is TGTGCCACCTCGGACAGGGGGCTCTACGAGCAGTACTTC. Encoded protein: CATSDRGLYEQYF.

V usage is TRBV7-8 and J usage is TRBJ2-5; 11 bases align to TRBD1. V trimming: 3 bases; J trimming: 9 bases; junction bases outside the gene matches: 9. Germline-derived CDR1 and CDR2 are SGHVS and FQNEAQ. The CDR3 runs 15 residues. This chain's CDR3 is CASSFGQGADQPQYF. The CDR3 DNA reads TGTGCCAGCAGCTTCGGACAGGGGGCCGATCAGCCCCAGTACTTC.

About this clonotype itself: A much larger clone sits a single nucleotide away, making a read error possible. The V call is TRBV5-1, the J call TRBJ1-6; TRBD1 might be the D (6 bases). CDR3 size: 16 residues. Germline CDR1 and CDR2: SGHRS and YFSETQ. CDR3 sequence: CASSLGAPGLNAPLHF. CDR3 coding DNA: TGTGCCAGCAGCTTGGGGGCCCCGGGGCTGAATGCACCCCTCCACTTT. The full variable domain, in which reference TRBV5-1 and TRBJ1-6 provide the parts outside the CDR3, is KAGVTQTPRYLIKTRGQQVTLSCSPISGHRSVSWYQQTPGQGLQFLFEYFSETQRNKGNFPGRFSGRQFSNSRSEMNVSTLELGDSALYLCASSLGAPGLNAPLHFGNGTRLTVT.

This clonotype was counted ten times or more. The chain recombines TRBV11-3 with TRBJ1-3; no firm D call. The V gene lost 4 bases and the J gene lost 0 bases, with 13 bases spanning the gap. CDR3 length equals 16 residues. Germline V CDR1 and CDR2: SGHNT, YENEEA. The CDR3 protein is CASSSIPPDSGNTIYF. The CDR3 DNA reads as TGTGCCAGCAGCTCTATCCCCCCAGACTCTGGAAACACCATATATTTT.

This clonotype has at least ten counts. This chain links TRBV19 with TRBJ2-2; TRBD2 agrees at 10 bases. This CDR3 is built from 18 residues. Germline CDR1 is LNHDA and CDR2 is SQIVND (reference sequence). V lost 3 bases and J lost 1; bases outside the gene matches: 8. CDR3 residues: CASSMGSLAGVNTGELFF. The DNA for the CDR3 is TGTGCCAGTAGTATGGGATCCCTAGCGGGAGTGAACACCGGGGAGCTGTTTTTT.

In this sample, this clonotype turned up many times. The chain is built from TRBV12-5 and TRBJ2-1; tentatively, D is TRBD1 or TRBD2 (6 bases each). CDR3 size: 18 residues. The germline CDR1 and CDR2 sequences are LGHNT and FRNRAP. V was cut by 3 bases and J by 0 bases, with 18 bases left in between. The CDR3 region has the DNA TGTGCTAGTGGTTTTGGGGGGACACTCCAGAGCTCCTACAATGAGCAGTTCTTC. Translated: CASGFGGTLQSSYNEQFF.

This clonotype was seen many times. The chain has TRBV5-1 and TRBJ1-5; D is ambiguous. The germline CDR1 and CDR2 sequences are SGHRS and YFSETQ. CDR3 length equals 13 residues. Trimming took 0 bases from V and 5 from J, leaving 6 bases between them. The CDR3 nucleotides read TGCGCCAGCAGCTTGGGTAAAGATCAGCCCCAGCATTTT. Translation gives CASSLGKDQPQHF.

The chain is built from TRBV5-8 and TRBJ2-7, with D maybe TRBD1 (6 bases). V was trimmed by 4 bases and J by 3 bases, leaving 14 bases between them. CDR1 and CDR2 from the germline V gene are SGHTS and YDEGEE. The CDR3 extends over 14 amino acids. The CDR3 sequence: CASSQEGRGYEQYF. CDR3 coding DNA: TGTGCCAGCAGCCAAGAAGGCAGGGGCTACGAGCAGTACTTC.

This clonotype has ten or more counts. The chain has TRBV7-6 and TRBJ2-1; D gene uncertain. CDR3 length: 13 amino acids. V was cut by 3 bases and J by 9 bases, with 12 bases left in between. Germline CDR1 SGHVS, CDR2 FNYEAQ. CDR3 in amino acids: CASSLVGVSEQFF. The CDR3 nucleotides are TGTGCCAGCAGCTTGGTAGGTGTGAGTGAGCAGTTCTTC.

The sample holds many counts of this clonotype. The chain recombines TRBV29-1 with TRBJ1-4, with a tentative D call TRBD1 (6 bases). The CDR3 is made up of 17 amino acids. V shed 5 bases and J shed 2 bases, with 21 bases lying between them. Per germline, CDR1 SQVTM and CDR2 ANQGSEA. CDR3 in DNA: TGCAGCGTTAAAGGGGGGGGCCATTTAGGGACTAATGAAAAACTGTTTTTT. Its protein product is CSVKGGGHLGTNEKLFF.

This clonotype was counted ten times or more. This chain links TRBV10-3 with TRBJ2-7; 10 positions match TRBD1. CDR1 ENHRY and CDR2 SYGVKD come from the germline V gene. There are 15 residues in the CDR3. The V gene end was trimmed by 3 bases and the J gene end by 4 bases; junction bases not matched to a gene: 6. This CDR3 is CAISEPGQGSYEQYF. DNA of the CDR3: TGTGCCATCAGTGAACCGGGACAGGGGTCTTACGAGCAGTACTTC.

Many counts were recorded for this clonotype. The rearrangement joins TRBV24-1 to TRBJ2-1; no reliable D call. Germline V gene data show CDR1 as KGHDR and CDR2 as SFDVKD. The CDR3 contains 13 residues. With 2 bases removed from V and 5 bases from J, the gap between germline ends came to 6 bases. CDR3 amino acids: CATSDSGNNEQFF. Here the CDR3 DNA reads TGTGCCACCAGTGATTCTGGTAACAATGAGCAGTTCTTC.

As for this clonotype: A single base separates this from a much larger clone, so it may be a read error. V is TRBV6-6 and J is TRBJ1-6, with D perhaps matching TRBD1 (6 bases). V lost 8 bases to trimming and J lost 7 bases, with 18 bases between them. Germline V gene sequence: CDR1 MNHNY, CDR2 SVGAGI (reference sequence). This CDR3 has 15 amino acids. CDR3 DNA: TGTGCCAGCGAGCGACGCGTTGGGGGCAATTCACCCCTCCACTTT. This codes for CASERRVGGNSPLHF.

Ten or more counts support this clonotype. The gene calls are TRBV7-2 and TRBJ1-5; the match to TRBD1 covers 10 bases. Unmatched junction bases numbered 6, after V lost 5 bases and J lost 2 bases. CDR1 and CDR2 from the germline V gene are SGHTA and FQGNSA. This CDR3 is 16 amino acids long. The CDR3 sequence is CASSADRGQGNQPQHF. The CDR3 DNA follows: TGTGCCAGCAGCGCCGACAGGGGGCAGGGCAATCAGCCCCAGCATTTT. Supplemented by reference TRBV7-2 and TRBJ1-5, the full variable domain reads GAGVSQSPSNKVTEKGKDVELRCDPISGHTALYWYRQSLGQGLEFLIYFQGNSAPDKSGLPSDRFSAERTGGSVSTLTIQRTQQEDSAVYLCASSADRGQGNQPQHFGDGTRLSIL.

V usage is TRBV2 and J usage is TRBJ1-1; 8 nucleotides agree with TRBD1. The CDR3 runs to 16 residues. Trimming at V came to 5 bases and at J to 2 bases, leaving 10 bases not matched to a gene. The germline V gene has CDR1 SNHLY and CDR2 FYNNEI. The CDR3 here is CASSYRGSVLNTEAFF. In nucleotides, the CDR3 is TGTGCCAGCAGTTACAGGGGGTCTGTCCTAAACACTGAAGCTTTCTTT.

V and J are TRBV5-6 and TRBJ1-2; D possibly corresponds to TRBD1 (5 bases). The CDR3 is 13 amino acids. The ends were cut back, 2 bases at V and 1 base at J, with 6 bases in the middle. The V gene's germline CDR1 is SGHDT and CDR2 YYEEEE. The chain's CDR3 is CASSFQGNYGYTF. The CDR3 DNA follows: TGTGCCAGCAGCTTCCAGGGTAACTATGGCTACACCTTC.

At least ten counts were recorded for this clonotype. The rearrangement links TRBV2 to TRBJ2-1; 12 bases are shared with TRBD2. Unmatched junction bases numbered 8, after V lost 6 bases and J lost 8 bases. Germline V gives CDR1 SNHLY, CDR2 FYNNEI. The CDR3 has 15 amino acids. The CDR3 protein is CASRELAGGLDEQFF. The CDR3 nucleotides are TGTGCCAGCAGGGAACTAGCGGGAGGTTTAGATGAGCAGTTCTTC. The full variable domain, in which reference TRBV2 and TRBJ2-1 provide the parts outside the CDR3, is EPEVTQTPSHQVTQMGQEVILRCVPISNHLYFYWYRQILGQKVEFLVSFYNNEISEKSEIFDDQFSVERPDGSNFTLKIRSTKLEDSAMYFCASRELAGGLDEQFFGPGTRLTVL.

On this clonotype: At one boundary the junction diverges from the germline segment, which might be a read error. The rearrangement joins TRBV20-1 to TRBJ2-6; perhaps TRBD1 as D (5 bases). This CDR3 spans 16 amino acids. Germline V gene data show CDR1 as DFQATT and CDR2 as SNEGSKA (reference sequence). The CDR3 sequence: CSARDYRRSAANVRTF. The DNA for the CDR3 is TGCAGTGCTAGAGATTACAGGCGCTCCGCGGCCAACGTCCGGACTTTC.

With regard to this clonotype: One junction end disagrees with the germline gene, perhaps due to a read error. V usage is TRBV4-1 and J usage is TRBJ2-7; no clear D. CDR1 MGHRA and CDR2 YSYEKL come from the germline V gene. The CDR3 runs to 13 residues. CDR3 bases: TGCGCCAGCAGCCAGGATCCGGTAGACGAGCAGCACTTC. This translates into CASSQDPVDEQHF.

Notes on this clonotype: A single base separates this from a much larger clone, so it may be a read error. The chain recombines TRBV14 with TRBJ2-2; D is ambiguous. CDR1 and CDR2 from the germline V gene are SGHDN and FVKESK. The V end was cut by 5 bases, the J end by 7 bases, with 17 bases between. The CDR3 runs to 15 residues. CDR3: CASSYNFVTGGELFF. The CDR3 nucleotides are TGTGCCAGCAGCTATAACTTCGTAACGGGCGGGGAGCTGTTTTTT.

This clonotype was seen many times. The chain joins TRBV5-5 to TRBJ2-2; weak D call: TRBD1 (6 bases). Germline lookup yields CDR1 SGHKS and CDR2 YYEKEE (reference sequence). V lost 4 bases and J lost 2, with 9 bases in between. The CDR3 consists of 14 residues. This chain's CDR3 is CASSTDRNTGELFF. The CDR3 coding sequence is TGTGCCAGCAGCACGGACAGAAACACCGGGGAGCTGTTTTTT.

This chain links TRBV19 with TRBJ1-4, with D possibly being TRBD1 (6 bases). Germline values: CDR1 LNHDA, CDR2 SQIVND (reference sequence). The V end was cut by 3 bases, the J end by 7 bases, with 6 bases between. The CDR3 is made up of 12 amino acids. The CDR3 loop is CASSIRGEKLFF. The CDR3 coding sequence is TGTGCCAGTAGTATCAGGGGTGAAAAACTGTTTTTT.

This clonotype showed up just a few times. V usage is TRBV6-2 or TRBV6-3 and J usage is TRBJ2-1; D unclear. Germline V lookup: CDR1 MNHEY, CDR2 SVGEGT. The length of the CDR3 is 8 residues. DNA for the CDR3: TGTTCAAACAATGAGCAGTTCTTC. Translating it yields CSNNEQFF.

V and J are TRBV20-1 and TRBJ1-2; 8 nucleotides line up with TRBD1. This CDR3 comprises 12 residues. Germline CDR1 and CDR2: DFQATT and SNEGSKA (reference sequence). The ends lost 5 bases at V and 8 bases at J; junction bases unmatched: 7. The CDR3 protein is CSASQGARGYTF. The CDR3 region has the DNA TGCAGTGCTTCCCAGGGGGCGAGAGGCTACACCTTC.